This paragraph reports one T cell receptor (beta chain). As yet, its antigen is unknown. CD4+CD25+CD127- Tregs, CD4+CD25- non-Tregs, CD4 and CD8 cells were sorted. Assay: immunoSEQ multiplex PCR; the TCRdb copy retains only in-frame clones and omits some. Among some 88,000 clones listed, around 94% were seen once. This entry is derived from a study of Tregs in tolerant kidney transplant recipients. Between the trimmed V and J ends, which lost 2 bases and 1 base, there was a span of 8 bases. CDR1 and CDR2 (germline): SEHNR, FQNEAQ (reference sequence). The CDR3 runs to 14 residues. The study, taken as a whole, reports: Findings come from small patient numbers and require larger validation. Expanding Tregs on activated donor B cells appeared to best identify donor-specific TCRbeta clones. Biological reproducibility was not directly addressed in this study.

Sequenced sample: CD8+ T cells from blood. This TCR came from a human donor in good health. J is TRBJ1-1 and V is TRBV7-9; no reliable D call. CDR3 coding DNA: TGTGCCAGCAGCTTAATAGCGGGGAACACTGAAGCTTTCTTT. This sequence encodes CASSLIAGNTEAFF.